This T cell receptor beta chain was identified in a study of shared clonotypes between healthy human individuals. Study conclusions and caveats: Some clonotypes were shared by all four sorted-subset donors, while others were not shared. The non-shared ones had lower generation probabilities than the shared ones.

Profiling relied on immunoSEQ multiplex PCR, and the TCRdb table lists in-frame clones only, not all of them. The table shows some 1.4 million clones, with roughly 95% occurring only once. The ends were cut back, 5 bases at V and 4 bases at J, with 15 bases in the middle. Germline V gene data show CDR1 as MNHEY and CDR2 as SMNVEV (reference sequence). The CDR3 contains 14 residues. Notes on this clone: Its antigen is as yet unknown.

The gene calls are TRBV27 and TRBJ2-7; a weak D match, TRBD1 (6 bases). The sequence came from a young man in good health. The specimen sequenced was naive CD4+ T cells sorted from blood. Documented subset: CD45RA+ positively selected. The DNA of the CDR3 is TGTGCCAGCAGTCGGGGACGGACAGCTTACGAGCAGTACTTC. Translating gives CASSRGRTAYEQYF.